This T cell receptor beta chain was recovered during a study of shared T cell receptors in the human thymus. Some clones are missing from TCRdb's copy, which holds only in-frame ones; the method was immunoSEQ multiplex PCR. The table shows roughly 410,000 clones, with 85% to 95% occurring only once. The CDR3 consists of 14 residues. Germline CDR1 reads SEHNR; CDR2 reads FQNEAQ (reference sequence). V gave up 2 bases and J gave up 7 bases, with 14 bases separating them. The chain is built from TRBV7-9 and TRBJ2-5, with no clear D. The sequence derives from a human donor. Sequencing was performed on thymocytes. CDR3 sequence: CASSLMNSGATQYF. In DNA, the CDR3 is TGTGCCAGCAGCTTAATGAACTCTGGCGCGACCCAGTACTTC.